A selection of T cell receptor beta chains follows, all from one sample in a study of CD8 T cells in ankylosing spondylitis. Using its own MiXCR run on the 5' RACE reads, TCRdb lists one record per CDR3 protein. The sample shows hundreds of thousands of distinct CDR3 sequences, 12% of them seen only once. Sequenced: blood, either unsorted or a sorted T cell fraction (not recorded which). The receptors were sampled from a male donor with ankylosing spondylitis. Each CDR3 is given with its conserved first and last residue. A D gene is named only where the DNA matches it firmly. A row's size may be missing; if present it is once, few, many or a size class.

CASSPRIAGGPDTEAFF | TGTGCCAGCTCACCGCGAATTGCCGGGGGGCCGGATACTGAAGCTTTCTTT | - | few | TRBJ1-1 | TRBV18 | 17
CASSALRDRDGRNQPQHF | TGTGCCAGCAGCGCTCTCCGGGACAGGGATGGGCGCAATCAGCCCCAGCATTTT | TRBD1 | many | TRBJ1-5 | TRBV11-2 | 18
CASSPGVQLAGEETQYF | TGCGCCAGCAGCCCCGGAGTTCAACTAGCGGGAGAAGAGACCCAGTACTTC | TRBD2 | - | TRBJ2-5 | TRBV5-1 | 17
CSASLAGGPSYNEQFF | TGCAGTGCTTCTCTAGCGGGAGGTCCCTCCTACAATGAGCAGTTCTTC | TRBD2 | - | TRBJ2-1 | TRBV20-1 | 16
CSARKGGGNTEAFF | TGCAGTGCTAGAAAGGGTGGGGGGAACACTGAAGCTTTCTTT | - | few | TRBJ1-1 | TRBV20-1 | 14
CSARSPGRAIYF | TGCAGTGCTAGAAGTCCTGGAAGGGCCATATATTTT | - | many | TRBJ1-3 | TRBV20-1 | 12
CASSLRPGANVLTF | TGTGCCAGCAGCTTACGTCCTGGGGCCAACGTCCTGACTTTC | - | - | TRBJ2-6 | TRBV7-2 | 14
CASSSAGTINQETQYF | TGTGCCAGCAGCTCCGCAGGGACAATAAACCAAGAGACCCAGTACTTC | - | - | TRBJ2-5 | TRBV13 | 16
CASSREGFKAFF | TGTGCCAGCAGTAGGGAAGGGTTTAAAGCTTTCTTT | - | many | TRBJ1-1 | TRBV7-2 | 12
CAWSVGYQPQHF | TGTGCCTGGAGCGTGGGCTATCAGCCCCAGCATTTT | - | - | TRBJ1-5 | TRBV30 | 12
CSAPNRGEGNTIYF | TGCAGTGCTCCCAACAGGGGTGAAGGAAACACCATATATTTT | TRBD1 | few | TRBJ1-3 | TRBV20-1 | 14
CATSEQGNWAFF | TGTGCCACCAGTGAGCAGGGGAATTGGGCGTTCTTC | - | few | TRBJ2-1 | TRBV24-1 | 12
CAMAPWGGSGGYTF | TGTGCCATGGCCCCCTGGGGGGGGAGTGGTGGCTACACCTTC | - | - | TRBJ1-2 | TRBV10-3 | 14
CASSYQLGDRGSEAFF | TGTGCCAGCAGCTACCAGTTAGGGGACAGGGGGTCTGAAGCTTTCTTT | TRBD1 | - | TRBJ1-1 | TRBV7-2 | 16
CASSDSSNSDTQYF | TGCGCCAGCAGTGACTCGTCTAACTCAGATACGCAGTATTTT | - | few | TRBJ2-3 | TRBV10-1 | 14
CASSPSGGGVNEQFF | TGCGCCAGCAGCCCTAGCGGGGGGGGCGTCAATGAGCAGTTCTTC | TRBD2 | few | TRBJ2-1 | TRBV5-1 | 15
CSASHRDHTGELFF | TGCAGTGCTAGCCACCGGGACCACACCGGGGAGCTGTTTTTT | - | few | TRBJ2-2 | TRBV20-1 | 14
CASSPLGRQSEQYF | TGTGCCAGCAGTCCACTGGGACGGCAGAGCGAGCAGTACTTC | - | - | TRBJ2-7 | TRBV28 | 14
CASRQRTGNSPLHF | TGTGCCAGCAGACAACGGACAGGGAATTCACCCCTCCACTTT | TRBD1 | few | TRBJ1-6 | TRBV6-1 | 14
CASSLNPQNIQYF | TGCGCCAGCAGCCTCAATCCTCAAAACATTCAGTACTTC | - | few | TRBJ2-4 | TRBV5-1 | 13